This entry lists 20 T cell receptor beta chains sequenced from one sample in a study of CD8+ T cells in alopecia areata. Once RNA had been extracted, it was reverse transcribed into cDNA to act as the sequencing template. This table comes from immunoSEQ multiplex PCR, and its TCRdb copy is limited to in-frame clones, with some not included. The data hold under 250,000 clones, with approximately 57% observed a single time. Described treatment: oral pan-JAK inhibitor, 5-10 mg twice daily. Specimen: CD4+ T cells sorted from blood, collected at week 4, from a patient treated with tofacitinib. Receptors were obtained from a human donor with alopecia areata.

V and J are TRBV5-6 and TRBJ2-4; TRBD1 matches 11 bases. Per the germline V gene, CDR1 is SGHDT and CDR2 is YYEEEE. This CDR3 comprises 17 residues. V lost 4 bases to trimming and J lost 0 bases; unmatched junction nucleotides: 6. The CDR3 sequence: CASSNRDRGLAKNIQYF. The CDR3 nucleotides are TGTGCCAGCAGCAACCGGGACAGGGGGTTAGCCAAAAACATTCAGTACTTC. The variable domain in full, completed from reference TRBV5-6 and TRBJ2-4, reads DAGVTQSPTHLIKTRGQQVTLRCSPKSGHDTVSWYQQALGQGPQFIFQYYEEEERQRGNFPDRFSGHQFPNYSSELNVNALLLGDSALYLCASSNRDRGLAKNIQYFGAGTRLSVL.

The chain has TRBV6-1 and TRBJ1-1; D uncertain. V lost 4 bases and J 3 bases, leaving 9 bases between the germline ends. Germline V gene sequence: CDR1 MNHNS, CDR2 SASEGT. There are 13 residues in the CDR3. The CDR3 DNA reads TGTGCCAGCAGTGTTTTAAGGGACACTGAAGCTTTCTTT. It specifies CASSVLRDTEAFF.

The chain combines TRBV5-4 with TRBJ2-1, with a tentative D call TRBD1 (6 bases). From germline, CDR1 is SGHNT and CDR2 YYREEE (reference sequence). Between the trimmed V and J ends, which lost 4 bases and 4 bases, there was a span of 9 bases. This CDR3 is 13 amino acids long. CDR3 sequence reads: CASSRQEYNEQFF. DNA for the CDR3: TGTGCCAGCAGCCGACAGGAGTACAATGAGCAGTTCTTC. The variable domain in full, completed from reference TRBV5-4 and TRBJ2-1, reads ETGVTQSPTHLIKTRGQQVTLRCSSQSGHNTVSWYQQALGQGPQFIFQYYREEENGRGNFPPRFSGLQFPNYSSELNVNALELDDSALYLCASSRQEYNEQFFGPGTRLTVL.

As regards this clone: The sample has other DNA sequences that encode this CDR3 too. The chain carries TRBV9 and TRBJ2-2; no firm D call. Trimming took off 0 bases at V and 7 bases at J, with 4 bases between the two ends. The germline CDR1 and CDR2 sequences are SGDLS and YYNGEE. This CDR3 spans 12 amino acids. The CDR3 loop reads CASSVVVGELFF. The CDR3 nucleotides are TGTGCCAGCAGCGTAGTCGTCGGGGAGCTGTTTTTT.

This clone was seen a few times. This chain uses TRBV29-1 with TRBJ1-2; 7 nucleotides line up with TRBD1. V was clipped by 4 bases and J by 1 base; unmatched bases: 6. Germline loops: CDR1 SQVTM, CDR2 ANQGSEA. This CDR3 region has 14 residues. The CDR3 here is CSVGGDSLNYGYTF. CDR3 nucleotide sequence: TGCAGCGTTGGAGGGGACAGTCTTAACTATGGCTACACCTTC.

This clone has more than one count but fewer than ten. J is TRBJ1-1 and V is TRBV28; D is unclear. CDR1 and CDR2 (germline): MDHEN, SYDVKM. The CDR3 consists of 12 residues. Trimming left V 5 bases short and J 11 bases short, with 15 bases between. The CDR3 DNA follows: TGTGCCAGCAGTCCTCCGAGTAGGTGGGCTTTCTTT. It is translated as CASSPPSRWAFF.

This clone came up a few times. The chain recombines TRBV7-2 with TRBJ1-5; tentative D call: TRBD1 (6 bases). V lost 8 bases and J lost 1, with 12 bases in between. The CDR3 extends over 14 amino acids. Germline V gene lookup returns CDR1 SGHTA and CDR2 FQGNSA. CDR3 sequence (DNA): TGTGCCAGCGGTCTGGGGGCCAGCAATCAGCCCCAGCATTTT. It is translated as CASGLGASNQPQHF.

This chain joins TRBV30 and TRBJ2-2, with D hard to call. Trimming removed 5 bases from V and 5 bases from J, with 24 bases in between. This CDR3 has 17 amino acids. Germline values: CDR1 GTSNPN, CDR2 SVGIG (reference sequence). CDR3 loop: CAWGGRGGVLSTGELFF. DNA for the CDR3: TGTGCCTGGGGTGGTCGAGGTGGTGTGCTCTCGACCGGGGAGCTGTTTTTT. Filled out from reference TRBV30 and TRBJ2-2, the complete variable domain reads SQTIHQWPATLVQPVGSPLSLECTVEGTSNPNLYWYRQAAGRGLQLLFYSVGIGQISSEVPQNLSASRPQDRQFILSSKKLLLSDSGFYLCAWGGRGGVLSTGELFFGEGSRLTVL.

This clone was observed a few times. The rearrangement links TRBV9 to TRBJ2-1; the match to TRBD2 covers 11 bases. This CDR3 has 15 amino acids. The trim removed 5 bases at V and 4 bases at J, leaving 5 bases unmatched. The germline V gene encodes CDR1 SGDLS and CDR2 YYNGEE. The DNA of the CDR3 is TGTGCCAGCAGTTTAACTAGCGGGGGTTACAATGAGCAGTTCTTC. Translated, it gives CASSLTSGGYNEQFF. Drawing the rest from reference TRBV9 and TRBJ2-1, the complete variable domain is DSGVTQTPKHLITATGQRVTLRCSPRSGDLSVYWYQQSLDQGLQFLIQYYNGEERAKGNILERFSAQQFPDLHSELNLSSLELGDSALYFCASSLTSGGYNEQFFGPGTRLTVL.

The CDR3 region has the DNA TGTGCCAGCAGTTTAGCGGGGGGCACTAGCACAGATACGCAGTATTTT. Encoded protein: CASSLAGGTSTDTQYF. The V call is TRBV27, the J call TRBJ2-3; 8 bases fit TRBD2. V shed 2 bases and J 0 bases; nucleotides not matched to a gene: 4. Germline assignment: CDR1 MNHEY and CDR2 SMNVEV (reference sequence). The CDR3 has 16 amino acids.

This sequence joins TRBV27 and TRBJ2-7; weak D call: TRBD1 (6 bases). This CDR3 is built from 13 residues. Trimming cost V 2 bases and J 2 bases, with 7 bases left between them. Per the germline V gene, CDR1 is MNHEY and CDR2 is SMNVEV (reference sequence). CDR3: CASSLRQAYEQYF. CDR3 in DNA: TGTGCCAGCAGTTTAAGACAGGCCTACGAGCAGTACTTC.

This clone has more than one count but fewer than ten. J is TRBJ2-2 and V is TRBV7-6; a weak D match, TRBD2 (5 bases). Trimming stripped 1 base from V and 6 bases from J, with 18 bases between. The germline CDR1 and CDR2 sequences are SGHVS and FNYEAQ. The CDR3 is 17 residues long. CDR3 protein: CASSLGSGSMGPGELFF. The CDR3 coding sequence is TGTGCCAGCAGCTTAGGGTCGGGGTCGATGGGTCCCGGGGAGCTGTTTTTT. Supplemented by reference TRBV7-6 and TRBJ2-2, the full variable domain reads GAGVSQSPRYKVTKRGQDVALRCDPISGHVSLYWYRQALGQGPEFLTYFNYEAQQDKSGLPNDRFSAERPEGSISTLTIQRTEQRDSAMYRCASSLGSGSMGPGELFFGEGSRLTVL.

In this sample, this clone turned up a few times. The chain is built from TRBV7-9 and TRBJ2-2, with TRBD1 identical over 7 bases. J was trimmed by 5 bases and V by 8 bases; bases with no gene match: 8. CDR1 is SEHNR and CDR2 is FQNEAQ in the germline V gene (reference sequence). The CDR3 runs to 14 residues. This CDR3 is CASGRGQRTGELFF. The CDR3 coding sequence is TGTGCCAGCGGTCGGGGACAGCGGACCGGGGAGCTGTTTTTT.

This chain uses TRBV6-5 with TRBJ2-5, with D unclear. The CDR3 has 14 amino acids. Trimming shortened V by 6 bases and J by 5 bases, and 16 bases separated the two germline ends. Germline V gives CDR1 MNHEY, CDR2 SVGAGI. CDR3 residues: CASSPTPNFETQYF. CDR3 DNA: TGTGCCAGCAGCCCTACTCCCAACTTTGAGACCCAGTACTTC.

The chain couples TRBV14 to TRBJ1-1; D unclear. Trimming pared 2 bases from V and 0 bases from J, leaving 4 bases between. There are 13 residues in the CDR3. Germline values: CDR1 SGHDN, CDR2 FVKESK. The CDR3 loop reads CASSQQMNTEAFF. CDR3 nucleotide sequence: TGTGCCAGCAGCCAACAGATGAACACTGAAGCTTTCTTT.

This clone was found many times. The V gene is TRBV7-8, the J gene TRBJ2-2; TRBD2 agrees at 13 bases. The CDR3 is 18 amino acids. Germline CDR1 SGHVS, CDR2 FQNEAQ. Trimming took 3 bases from V and 3 from J; bases not matched to a gene: 7. The CDR3 nucleotides read TGTGCCAGCAGCTTTCCTAGGACTAGCGGGGGATACACCGGGGAGCTGTTTTTT. This gives the protein CASSFPRTSGGYTGELFF. Full variable domain (remainder filled in from reference TRBV7-8 and TRBJ2-2): GAGVSQSPRYKVAKRGQDVALRCDPISGHVSLFWYQQALGQGPEFLTYFQNEAQLDKSGLPSDRFFAERPEGSVSTLKIQRTQQEDSAVYLCASSFPRTSGGYTGELFFGEGSRLTVL.

This clone was detected a few times. The chain couples TRBV19 to TRBJ1-2; unclear D gene. This CDR3 comprises 12 residues. V was shortened by 3 bases and J by 7 bases, with 9 bases between the two germline ends. In germline, CDR1 is LNHDA, CDR2 SQIVND (reference sequence). DNA of the CDR3: TGTGCCAGTAGTATCTCTCTGGTTGGCTACACCTTC. As protein: CASSISLVGYTF.

The J gene is TRBJ2-7, the V gene TRBV29-1; D not certain. Germline CDR1 and CDR2: SQVTM and ANQGSEA. Deletions cut 4 bases from V and 2 bases from J, with 21 bases between. The CDR3 has 16 amino acids. This chain's CDR3 is CSVAKAGRHNTYEQYF. As DNA, the CDR3 is TGCAGCGTTGCAAAAGCAGGCAGACATAATACCTACGAGCAGTACTTC.

In this sample, this clone turned up a few times. The chain employs TRBV4-1 and TRBJ2-3; no definite D call. The CDR3 length is 16 residues. Trimming cost V 8 bases and J 3 bases, with 21 bases left between them. Germline V CDR1 and CDR2: MGHRA, YSYEKL. DNA of the CDR3: TGCGCCAGCGCCTTTGACCGGGCGCGAAAAACAGATACGCAGTATTTT. Translation: CASAFDRARKTDTQYF.

V usage is TRBV2 and J usage is TRBJ1-2, with TRBD1 as a possible D gene (5 bases). The CDR3 is made up of 14 amino acids. Trimming left V 7 bases short and J 0 bases short, with 12 bases between. Germline V gene lookup returns CDR1 SNHLY and CDR2 FYNNEI. The CDR3 region is CASKSGTANYGYTF. The DNA of the CDR3 is TGTGCCAGCAAATCCGGGACCGCTAACTATGGCTACACCTTC.